Below, 3 T cell receptor beta chains from the same sample are listed, as sequenced in a study of beta chain features in type 1 diabetes. Study-wide results and caveats: In every one of the four CD4+ subsets, TCRB CDR3s were moderately but significantly shorter in Type 1 diabetes patients.

The authors reverse transcribed all of the isolated RNA, so sequencing captured expressed TCRB transcripts. TCRdb keeps only in-frame clones here, not all; method: immunoSEQ multiplex PCR. This sample has 85,000 to 110,000 clones; 25% to 35% occur once, and the top ten carry roughly 0.58%. No antigen has been assigned to these receptors. The source material was central memory CD4+ T cells from blood. The receptors stem from a woman between 18 and 29 years old with type 1 diabetes.

The chain joins TRBV5-1 to TRBJ1-1; D remains unclear. The CDR3 runs 13 residues. Germline CDR1 is SGHRS and CDR2 is YFSETQ. Trimming took 0 bases from V and 11 from J, leaving 14 bases between them. The CDR3 is CASSLDGQTGAFF. CDR3 coding DNA: TGCGCCAGCAGCTTGGACGGCCAGACGGGGGCTTTCTTT.

This clone was seen a few times. This chain joins TRBV28 and TRBJ1-2; 7 nucleotides align to TRBD1. The CDR3 is made up of 16 amino acids. V lost 2 bases and J lost 0; bases outside the gene matches: 6. Germline V gene lookup returns CDR1 MDHEN and CDR2 SYDVKM. The CDR3 DNA sequence: TGTGCCAGCAGTTTACAACCGGGACAGCCTAACTATGGCTACACCTTC. It is translated as CASSLQPGQPNYGYTF.

The rearrangement links TRBV7-8 to TRBJ1-5, with D perhaps TRBD1 (6 bases). V was cut by 1 base and J by 4 bases, with 11 bases left in between. In germline, CDR1 is SGHVS, CDR2 FQNEAQ. CDR3 size: 15 residues. The CDR3, as DNA: TGTGCCAGCAGCTTAGATGGGACACTAAATCAGCCCCAGCATTTT. Protein: CASSLDGTLNQPQHF.